This T cell receptor (beta chain) was sequenced in a study of blood T cells in healthy people across ages. Germline V gene lookup returns CDR1 DFQATT and CDR2 SNEGSKA (reference sequence). The V gene end was trimmed by 3 bases and the J gene end by 10 bases; junction bases not matched to a gene: 14. The CDR3 covers 15 residues. This clonotype was seen more than once but under ten times. With a J-beta primer mix and a sample-barcoded 5' primer, a second PCR ran about 6 to 11 cycles. TCRdb called the 5' RACE reads again in MiXCR, with one record for every CDR3 protein. The profile shows around 820,000 distinct CDR3 sequences, 20% to 30% of them singletons. These data also featured in a second study, about T cells of mothers and their children. This second study says: Over 8 million TCR beta CDR3 reads were obtained from each mother, and approximately 3 million from each child.

This clonotype was obtained from a boy between 10 and 17 years old in good health. This chain joins TRBV20-1 and TRBJ2-7; 11 positions match TRBD2. The sequencing input was blood. The CDR3 reads CSARASGGLRRLQYF. For the CDR3, the DNA is TGCAGTGCTAGGGCTAGCGGGGGGCTCAGGAGGTTACAGTACTTC.